This T cell receptor (beta chain) was identified during a study of cytomegalovirus exposure and HLA in healthy donors. The CDR3 totals 17 residues. Germline CDR1 reads SGHTA; CDR2 reads FQGNSA. The V and J ends lost 7 bases and 0 bases respectively, with 18 bases between them. This PCR relied on a set of 60 Vbeta primers and 13 Jbeta primers. The data were produced by immunoSEQ multiplex PCR, yet TCRdb's version contains in-frame clones alone and is incomplete. This repertoire shows under 200,000 clones, 60% to 80% found once; its top ten account for more than 13%. This TCR derives from a man between 45 and 60 years old in good health and CMV-seropositive. Sequencing was performed on PBMCs. The chain employs TRBV7-2 and TRBJ2-2, with D possibly being TRBD2 (6 bases). The CDR3 DNA reads as TGTGCCAGCACCCTTAGTAGGCGGGGTGCGAACACCGGGGAGCTGTTTTTT. Protein: CASTLSRRGANTGELFF. Full variable domain (remainder filled in from reference TRBV7-2 and TRBJ2-2): GAGVSQSPSNKVTEKGKDVELRCDPISGHTALYWYRQSLGQGLEFLIYFQGNSAPDKSGLPSDRFSAERTGGSVSTLTIQRTQQEDSAVYLCASTLSRRGANTGELFFGEGSRLTVL.